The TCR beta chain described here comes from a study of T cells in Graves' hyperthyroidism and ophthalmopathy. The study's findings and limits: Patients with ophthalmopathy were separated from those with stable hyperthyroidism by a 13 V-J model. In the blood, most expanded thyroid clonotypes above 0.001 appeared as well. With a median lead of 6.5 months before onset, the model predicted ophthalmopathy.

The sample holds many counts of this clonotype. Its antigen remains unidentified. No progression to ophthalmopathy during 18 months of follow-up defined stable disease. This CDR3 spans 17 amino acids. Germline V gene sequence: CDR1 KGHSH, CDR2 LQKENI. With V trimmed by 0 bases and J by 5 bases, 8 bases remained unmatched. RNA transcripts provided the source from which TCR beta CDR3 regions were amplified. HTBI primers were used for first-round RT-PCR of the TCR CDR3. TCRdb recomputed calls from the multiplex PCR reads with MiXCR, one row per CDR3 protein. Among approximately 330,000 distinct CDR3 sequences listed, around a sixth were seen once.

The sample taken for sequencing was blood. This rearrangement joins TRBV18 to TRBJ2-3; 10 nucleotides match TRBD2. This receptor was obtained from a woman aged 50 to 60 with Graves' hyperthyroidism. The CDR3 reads CASSPPALAGEGDTQYF. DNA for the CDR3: TGTGCCAGCTCACCACCGGCGCTAGCGGGAGAGGGAGATACGCAGTATTTT.